Below, 16 T cell receptor beta chains from the same sample are listed, as sequenced in a study of blood T cell repertoires in COVID-19 (dated by TCRdb to the early 2020s). Receptors were amplified or captured by the immunoSEQ multiplex PCR assay. TCRdb provides this immuneACCESS table in a form limited to in-frame rearrangements. Some clones are lacking; in checked studies, under half of them reflect an unresolved V gene, and why the rest are absent is not known. The sample table records around 100,000 clones; approximately 89% of these occur just once. 17% of the sample comes from the top ten. Sequences were obtained from peripheral blood. The receptors originated from a woman aged 80 or over in a cohort sampled during active COVID-19.

On this clone itself: At one of its ends the junction is not consistent with the germline gene, which may arise from a read error. The V gene is TRBV7-9, the J gene TRBJ2-1; D perhaps matches TRBD2 (5 bases). The length of the CDR3 is 14 residues. In germline, CDR1 is SEHNR, CDR2 FQNEAQ (reference sequence). The CDR3 loop is CAGRLAGAYNEQFF. The CDR3 DNA reads as TGTGCCGGCAGGCTAGCAGGAGCCTACAATGAGCAGTTCTTC.

The chain uses TRBV27 and TRBJ2-7; no definite D call. The CDR3 is 10 residues long. Germline-derived CDR1 and CDR2 are MNHEY and SMNVEV (reference sequence). The V end was cut by 11 bases, the J end by 5 bases, with 10 bases between. The CDR3 sequence is CASYCDEQYF. The DNA for the CDR3 is TGTGCCTCCTACTGTGACGAGCAGTACTTC.

The chain carries TRBV25-1 and TRBJ2-7, with 7 bases that match TRBD1. The CDR3 loop spans 15 amino acids. With V trimmed by 4 bases and J by 6 bases, 12 bases remained unmatched. In germline, CDR1 is MGHDK, CDR2 SYGVNS. The DNA for the CDR3 is TGTGCCAGCAGTGGACCGACAGGGCGGGTCAGCGAGCAGTACTTC. It specifies CASSGPTGRVSEQYF.

V and J are TRBV6-4 and TRBJ2-4; 9 bases align to TRBD2. The CDR3 has 19 amino acids. After removal of 7 bases from V and 0 bases from J, the junction contained 16 bases not matched to a gene. Germline values: CDR1 MRHNA, CDR2 SNTAGT. The CDR3 loop reads CASIPLGASGVLAKNIQYF. CDR3 sequence (DNA): TGTGCCAGCATTCCCTTGGGGGCTAGCGGGGTCCTAGCCAAAAACATTCAGTACTTC.

The count of this clone is one. The V gene is TRBV7-2, the J gene TRBJ1-4, with 10 bases lining up with TRBD1. The CDR3 runs to 18 residues. The ends lost 5 bases at V and 0 bases at J; junction bases unmatched: 9. The V gene's germline CDR1 is SGHTA and CDR2 FQGNSA. The CDR3 coding sequence is TGTGCCAGCAGCCCTAGGGACAGGGGAACCGCAACTAATGAAAAACTGTTTTTT. Translating gives CASSPRDRGTATNEKLFF.

This chain uses TRBV10-3 with TRBJ1-5; weak D call: TRBD1 (5 bases). In germline, CDR1 is ENHRY, CDR2 SYGVKD. The length of the CDR3 is 15 residues. The germline V and J ends were trimmed by 0 bases and 7 bases, with 13 bases remaining between them. The CDR3 DNA reads as TGTGCCATCAGTGAGTCCGCGGCGGGGGAACAGCCCCAGCATTTT. It translates to CAISESAAGEQPQHF.

The chain recombines TRBV10-3 with TRBJ1-2, with 7 positions matching TRBD1. The length of the CDR3 is 15 residues. V gave up 0 bases and J gave up 3 bases; unmatched junction bases: 4. Germline V gene lookup returns CDR1 ENHRY and CDR2 SYGVKD. The CDR3 nucleotides read TGTGCCATCAGTGAGTCAGGGGGCGGGCACTATGGCTACACCTTC. Its translation is CAISESGGGHYGYTF.

The rearrangement joins TRBV28 to TRBJ2-2; 7 bases map to TRBD2. The V gene's germline CDR1 is MDHEN and CDR2 SYDVKM. The length of the CDR3 is 14 residues. Trimming removed 6 bases from V and 5 bases from J; junction bases left unmatched: 6. CDR3 protein: CASSRILATGELFF. CDR3 nucleotides: TGTGCCAGCAGCCGGATACTAGCGACCGGGGAGCTGTTTTTT.

The genes are TRBV12-5 and TRBJ2-5, with D uncertain. Germline V gene lookup returns CDR1 LGHNT and CDR2 FRNRAP. Trimming left V 7 bases short and J 2 bases short, with 11 bases between. This CDR3 contains 13 residues. CDR3 sequence reads: CASVKTRQETQYF. The DNA for the CDR3 is TGTGCTAGTGTAAAGACGCGGCAAGAGACCCAGTACTTC.

The V and J genes are TRBV3-1 (or the pseudogene TRBV3-2) and TRBJ2-3; D possibly corresponds to TRBD1 (6 bases). V was clipped by 4 bases and J by 1 base, with 18 bases between them. The CDR3 sequence is 17 residues long. The germline V gene encodes CDR1 LGHDT and CDR2 YNNKEL (reference sequence). CDR3 in amino acids: CASSLTAGVLGTDTQYF. The DNA of the CDR3 is TGTGCCAGCAGCCTAACGGCAGGGGTATTGGGCACAGATACGCAGTATTTT.

This clone was picked up one time. The chain couples TRBV19 to TRBJ1-2; no definite D call. There are 13 residues in the CDR3. V was trimmed by 4 bases and J by 7 bases, leaving 13 bases between them. Germline CDR1 and CDR2: LNHDA and SQIVND (reference sequence). CDR3 in DNA: TGTGCCAGTAGTACCTATATAACGGGTGGCTACACCTTC. It codes for CASSTYITGGYTF.

This clone was seen once. CDR3 DNA: TGTGCCGGAGCCCGGGACAGGGGGCAGGCCCAGTACTTC. Translated: CAGARDRGQAQYF. J is TRBJ2-5 and V is TRBV18, with 12 bases that match TRBD1. Germline trimming cut 11 bases from V and 9 bases from J; bases unmatched to any gene: 10. The CDR3 is made up of 13 amino acids. Germline CDR1 KGHSH, CDR2 LQKENI. Drawing the rest from reference TRBV18 and TRBJ2-5, the complete variable domain is NAGVMQNPRHLVRRRGQEARLRCSPMKGHSHVYWYRQLPEEGLKFMVYLQKENIIDESGMPKERFSAEFPKEGPSILRIQQVVRGDSAAYFCAGARDRGQAQYFGPGTRLLVL.

The V call is TRBV7-8, the J call TRBJ2-5; possibly TRBD2 for D (5 bases). The CDR3 spans 15 residues. CDR1 is SGHVS and CDR2 is FQNEAQ in the germline V gene. The V end lost 5 bases, the J end lost 4 bases, and 17 bases lay between the germline ends. The CDR3 coding sequence is TGTGCCAGCAGCCCCGTGTTTAGAGGGTTAGAGACCCAGTACTTC. Translated, it gives CASSPVFRGLETQYF.

The chain recombines TRBV30 with TRBJ1-2, with 10 bases matching TRBD1. The ends lost 2 bases at V and 6 bases at J; junction bases unmatched: 12. This CDR3 has 16 amino acids. Germline V gene data show CDR1 as GTSNPN and CDR2 as SVGIG (reference sequence). CDR3 sequence: CAWSILPGQGRHGYTF. The CDR3 DNA is TGTGCCTGGAGTATCCTACCGGGACAGGGGAGGCATGGCTACACCTTC.

There are a few counts of this clone. The chain employs TRBV13 and TRBJ1-1; 7 bases fit TRBD1. V trimming: 3 bases; J trimming: 3 bases; junction bases outside the gene matches: 1. The germline gives CDR1 PRHDT, CDR2 FYEKMQ (reference sequence). The CDR3 extends over 13 amino acids. The CDR3 is CASSLGQYTEAFF. The CDR3 DNA reads as TGTGCCAGCAGCTTGGGACAGTACACTGAAGCTTTCTTT. The whole variable domain, filled in from reference TRBV13 and TRBJ1-1, reads AAGVIQSPRHLIKEKRETATLKCYPIPRHDTVYWYQQGPGQDPQFLISFYEKMQSDKGSIPDRFSAQQFSDYHSELNMSSLELGDSALYFCASSLGQYTEAFFGQGTRLTVV.

This clone was picked up a small number of times. This sequence joins TRBV4-1 and TRBJ2-2; D remains unclear. From germline, CDR1 is MGHRA and CDR2 YSYEKL. The V and J ends lost 2 bases and 6 bases respectively, with 22 bases between them. This CDR3 is built from 18 residues. In nucleotides, the CDR3 is TGCGCCAGCAGCCAATATATTAGTCTACCTTTAGCCTCCGGGGAGCTGTTTTTT. Translated: CASSQYISLPLASGELFF.